This T cell receptor beta chain was observed in a study of molecular identifiers for immune sequencing clone quantification. The CDR3 is made up of 13 amino acids. CDR1 and CDR2 from the germline V gene are ENHRY and SYGVKD. TCRdb reanalysed the PCR reads using MiXCR and keeps one entry per CDR3 protein. The top ten hold approximately 0.83% of the sample, which has 300,000 to 350,000 distinct CDR3 sequences, over 20% seen once. Note on this clonotype: A much larger clone is a single base away; this may be a read error.

The chain links TRBV10-3 to TRBJ2-3; either TRBD1 or TRBD2 may supply D (5 bases each). The sample taken for sequencing was naive CD8+ T cells from blood, with Jurkat cell RNA spiked in. Subset given: FACS-sorted CD8+CD4-CCR7+CD45RA+ naive T cells. The sequence was obtained from a human donor in good health. Some libraries in this study had Jurkat cell RNA spiked in. The DNA of the CDR3 is TGTGTCATCCAGGGAGAAGACACAGATACGCAGTATTTT. As protein: CVIQGEDTDTQYF.